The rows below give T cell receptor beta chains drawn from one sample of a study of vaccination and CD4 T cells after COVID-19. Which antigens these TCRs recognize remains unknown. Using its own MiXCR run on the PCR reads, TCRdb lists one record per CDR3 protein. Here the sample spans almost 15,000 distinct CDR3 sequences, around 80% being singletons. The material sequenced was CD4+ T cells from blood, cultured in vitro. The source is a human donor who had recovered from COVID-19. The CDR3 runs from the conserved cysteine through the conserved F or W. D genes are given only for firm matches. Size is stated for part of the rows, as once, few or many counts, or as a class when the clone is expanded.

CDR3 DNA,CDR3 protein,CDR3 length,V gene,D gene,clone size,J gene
TGTGCCAGCACCTCAACGGGAAATTCACCCCTCCACTTT,CASTSTGNSPLHF,13,TRBV27,NA,few,TRBJ1-6
TGTGCCAGCAGTTTACCTCGGGACAGGGGCCATAGAGGGCAGTACGAGCAGTACTTC,CASSLPRDRGHRGQYEQYF,19,TRBV7-8,TRBD1,NA,TRBJ2-7
TGTGCCAGCAGTGGACAGGGGGCGAACTACGAGCAGTACTTC,CASSGQGANYEQYF,14,TRBV27,TRBD1,NA,TRBJ2-7
TGCAGTGCTCCCAACCCGCTAGTTCAGTCCTACGAGCAGTACTTC,CSAPNPLVQSYEQYF,15,TRBV20-1,NA,NA,TRBJ2-7
TGCAGTGCTAGATCGGCACAGGGGGCTCTGAGCAATCAGCCCCAGCATTTT,CSARSAQGALSNQPQHF,17,TRBV20-1,TRBD1,NA,TRBJ1-5
TGCAGTGCTAGAGAGACAGGCTCTTGGTATGGCTACACCTTC,CSARETGSWYGYTF,14,TRBV20-1,NA,NA,TRBJ1-2
TGCTTGGTCGGACGACCCCAGAGCACTGAAGCTTTCTTT,CLVGRPQSTEAFF,13,TRBV29-1,NA,once,TRBJ1-1
TGTGCCAGCAGTCTTCCCCAGCTGTCCATCTATGGCTACACCTTC,CASSLPQLSIYGYTF,15,TRBV6-2/TRBV6-3,NA,NA,TRBJ1-2
TGTGCCAGTAGTATAGAAGGGACAGGGGACGATACGCAGTATTTT,CASSIEGTGDDTQYF,15,TRBV19,TRBD1,NA,TRBJ2-3
TGTGCCACCGCGTCTAGCGGAGGGGGGGATGAGCAGTTCTTC,CATASSGGGDEQFF,14,TRBV10-3,NA,NA,TRBJ2-1
TGCGCCAGCAGCTTGGCCCTCAGGATGGAGACCCAGTACTTC,CASSLALRMETQYF,14,TRBV5-1,NA,NA,TRBJ2-5
TGTGCCAGTAGTCCCCAGTGGGGCGGCTACACCTTC,CASSPQWGGYTF,12,TRBV19,NA,once,TRBJ1-2
TGCAGTGCTAGGGGGGACTCTGGAAACACCATATATTTT,CSARGDSGNTIYF,13,TRBV20-1,NA,once,TRBJ1-3
TGTGCCAGCAGCTCCCCTCCCTCAGGAAAACTGTTTTTT,CASSSPPSGKLFF,13,TRBV7-2,NA,NA,TRBJ1-4
TGTGCCAGCAGTTTAAACCCAGATACGCAGTATTTT,CASSLNPDTQYF,12,TRBV28,NA,NA,TRBJ2-3
TGTGCCAGCAGTCGGGACATTGGAAACACCATATATTTT,CASSRDIGNTIYF,13,TRBV2,NA,NA,TRBJ1-3
TGTGCCAGCAGTTACTCTAACCCGGCCCGTACAGATACGCAGTATTTT,CASSYSNPARTDTQYF,16,TRBV6-2/TRBV6-3,NA,NA,TRBJ2-3
TGTGCCAGCAGTTACATTGAGGTCTACGAGCAGTACTTC,CASSYIEVYEQYF,13,TRBV6-2/TRBV6-3,NA,NA,TRBJ2-7
TGTGCCAGCAGCTTACAGGCGCCGAACACTGAAGCTTTCTTT,CASSLQAPNTEAFF,14,TRBV7-2,NA,NA,TRBJ1-1
TGTGCCAGCATAGAGCGGGGCACCTACAATGAGCAGTTCTTC,CASIERGTYNEQFF,14,TRBV2,TRBD2,few,TRBJ2-1
TGTGCCAGTAGAGACTGGGGAAGCAATCAGCCCCAGCATTTT,CASRDWGSNQPQHF,14,TRBV19,NA,few,TRBJ1-5
TGTGCCAGCAGTAGCAGGGAGGAGACCCAGTACTTC,CASSSREETQYF,12,TRBV27,NA,NA,TRBJ2-5
TGCAGCGTTGAAGACGGATTTAATGAAAAACTGTTTTTT,CSVEDGFNEKLFF,13,TRBV29-1,NA,NA,TRBJ1-4
TGTGCCAGCAGTAGGGACATCTGGGATGGCTACACCTTC,CASSRDIWDGYTF,13,TRBV6-1,NA,NA,TRBJ1-2
TGTGCCAGCAGGCCCAGAGGGCGAGGCAATCAGCCCCAGCATTTT,CASRPRGRGNQPQHF,15,TRBV6-1,NA,NA,TRBJ1-5
TGCAGTGCTAGGGGGAACACCGGGGAGCTGTTTTTT,CSARGNTGELFF,12,TRBV20-1,NA,NA,TRBJ2-2
TGTGCCAGCAGCCCCAGTCGGGGGCTGAACACTGAAGCTTTCTTT,CASSPSRGLNTEAFF,15,TRBV7-8,NA,NA,TRBJ1-1
TGCAGTGCTAGTACCCCAGCCTACGAGCAGTACTTC,CSASTPAYEQYF,12,TRBV20-1,NA,NA,TRBJ2-7
TGTGCCAGCAGCTTAGCGCAGACGGCTTCTAGGGGAAACACCATATATTTT,CASSLAQTASRGNTIYF,17,TRBV7-2,NA,NA,TRBJ1-3
TGTGCCAGCAGTTACATGGACAGTCAGGAAAAACTGTTTTTT,CASSYMDSQEKLFF,14,TRBV6-5,NA,NA,TRBJ1-4
TGTGCCAGCAGCTTAGAGGGGATCACGGCAGATACGCAGTATTTT,CASSLEGITADTQYF,15,TRBV7-3,NA,NA,TRBJ2-3
TGTGCCAGCAGCATCCGGGACAGCTCAGGGTCATCCCTCCACTTT,CASSIRDSSGSSLHF,15,TRBV9,TRBD1,NA,TRBJ1-6
TGTGCCATCCGGGACACATATAATTCACCCCTCCACTTT,CAIRDTYNSPLHF,13,TRBV6-1,NA,NA,TRBJ1-6
TGTGCCAGTAAGAGGGGTGTGCGCGATAATTCACCCCTCCACTTT,CASKRGVRDNSPLHF,15,TRBV19,NA,NA,TRBJ1-6
TGTGCCAGCAGCCGAGGAGGACAGGACTATGGCTACACCTTC,CASSRGGQDYGYTF,14,TRBV4-2,TRBD1,NA,TRBJ1-2
TGTGCCAGCAGTTACAGGCCCCAGGGAGATACGCAGTATTTT,CASSYRPQGDTQYF,14,TRBV6-5,NA,NA,TRBJ2-3
TGCGCCAGCAGCCTGGGCCGGACAGGGGGCGGTGAAGCTTTCTTT,CASSLGRTGGGEAFF,15,TRBV4-3,TRBD1,NA,TRBJ1-1
TGTGCCAGCAGTTACTCGTCCCCTAGGGGAAGGGATCAGCCCCAGCATTTT,CASSYSSPRGRDQPQHF,17,TRBV6-5,NA,NA,TRBJ1-5
TGTGCCAGCAGCTCAAACCTCTTGACCCGGACTGCCTATGGCTACACCTTC,CASSSNLLTRTAYGYTF,17,TRBV11-2,NA,NA,TRBJ1-2
TGCAGTGCTCTCCGCCGGACAGGGACCTACGAGCAGTACTTC,CSALRRTGTYEQYF,14,TRBV20-1,TRBD1,NA,TRBJ2-7
TGCAGTGCTAAGTTAGGAACAGGGAGCCAAGAGACCCAGTACTTC,CSAKLGTGSQETQYF,15,TRBV20-1,NA,NA,TRBJ2-5
TGCAGTGCTATGTTTTTGAACACCGGGGAGCTGTTTTTT,CSAMFLNTGELFF,13,TRBV20-1,NA,NA,TRBJ2-2
TGCAGTGCTACCCAGGGGGGTTGGAGCAATCAGCCCCAGCATTTT,CSATQGGWSNQPQHF,15,TRBV20-1,TRBD1,NA,TRBJ1-5
TGTGCCAGCGGGAGCTCCTACAATGAGCAGTTCTTC,CASGSSYNEQFF,12,TRBV6-2/TRBV6-3,NA,NA,TRBJ2-1
TGTGCCAGCAGTCCACAGAGTTACTATGGCTACACCTTC,CASSPQSYYGYTF,13,TRBV27,NA,NA,TRBJ1-2
TGTGCCACCAGTGATTTTAAGGGGGGGTCCAATCAGCCCCAGCATTTT,CATSDFKGGSNQPQHF,16,TRBV24-1,NA,NA,TRBJ1-5
TGTGCCAGCAGCAAACCACGACGGGGGGGTAGCGCTCAGCCCCAGCATTTT,CASSKPRRGGSAQPQHF,17,TRBV21-1,NA,few,TRBJ1-5
TGTGCCAGCAGCCGACAGGCGGGGGAGACCCAGTACTTC,CASSRQAGETQYF,13,TRBV27,NA,NA,TRBJ2-5
TGTGCCAGCAGGGACAGTCTCAATCAGCCCCAGCATTTT,CASRDSLNQPQHF,13,TRBV6-1,NA,few,TRBJ1-5
TGTGCCAGCAGACCCAGACTAGCGGGAGGTACAGATACGCAGTATTTT,CASRPRLAGGTDTQYF,16,TRBV6-2/TRBV6-3,TRBD2,NA,TRBJ2-3
TGTGCCAGCAGCCAAGATGTAGGGTACAATGAGCAGTTCTTC,CASSQDVGYNEQFF,14,TRBV7-2,NA,NA,TRBJ2-1
TGTGCCAGCAGCCCGCTCGACGGACAGGTGGATGGCTACACCTTC,CASSPLDGQVDGYTF,15,TRBV9,TRBD1,NA,TRBJ1-2
TGTGCCAGCAGCTTGTGGGTCTTGGGGCCCCTCCACTTT,CASSLWVLGPLHF,13,TRBV5-6,NA,NA,TRBJ1-6
TGCGCCAGCAGTGAGCCCCCCCGGGGGAACTACTACGAGCAGTACTTC,CASSEPPRGNYYEQYF,16,TRBV10-1,NA,NA,TRBJ2-7
TGTGCCAGCAGTTCCGGGACAGGGGGTTGGAGCAATCAGCCCCAGCATTTT,CASSSGTGGWSNQPQHF,17,TRBV12-3/TRBV12-4,TRBD1,NA,TRBJ1-5
TGTGCCAGCTCACCATCCAACAGGGCGGTGGGCTACACCTTC,CASSPSNRAVGYTF,14,TRBV18,NA,NA,TRBJ1-2
TGTGCCAGCATCATGACAGCAAACACCGGGGAGCTGTTTTTT,CASIMTANTGELFF,14,TRBV28,NA,once,TRBJ2-2
TGTGCCAGCAGTTATGAGGGTGTCTCTGGAAACACCATATATTTT,CASSYEGVSGNTIYF,15,TRBV6-5,NA,NA,TRBJ1-3
TGTGCCAGTAGTTCAGGATTCAACACTGAAGCTTTCTTT,CASSSGFNTEAFF,13,TRBV19,NA,NA,TRBJ1-1